This TCR beta chain originates from a study of cytomegalovirus exposure and HLA in healthy donors. The PCR was carried out with 60 Vbeta primers and 13 Jbeta primers. Produced via immunoSEQ multiplex PCR; TCRdb's table is partial and in-frame only. The data contain fewer than 250,000 clones, approximately 80% of them seen just once; the ten biggest clones take up less than 15%. Germline-derived CDR1 and CDR2 are MDHEN and SYDVKM. The CDR3 is made up of 15 amino acids. V trimming: 7 bases; J trimming: 2 bases; junction bases outside the gene matches: 6. The V gene is TRBV28, the J gene TRBJ1-5; TRBD1 agrees at 9 bases. The sample was PBMCs. This sequence was found in a woman younger than 45 in good health and CMV-seropositive. The CDR3: CASITGQGRNQPQHF. DNA of the CDR3: TGTGCCAGCATCACGGGACAGGGCCGCAATCAGCCCCAGCATTTT. Filled out from reference TRBV28 and TRBJ1-5, the complete variable domain reads DVKVTQSSRYLVKRTGEKVFLECVQDMDHENMFWYRQDPGLGLRLIYFSYDVKMKEKGDIPEGYSVSREKKERFSLILESASTNQTSMYLCASITGQGRNQPQHFGDGTRLSIL.